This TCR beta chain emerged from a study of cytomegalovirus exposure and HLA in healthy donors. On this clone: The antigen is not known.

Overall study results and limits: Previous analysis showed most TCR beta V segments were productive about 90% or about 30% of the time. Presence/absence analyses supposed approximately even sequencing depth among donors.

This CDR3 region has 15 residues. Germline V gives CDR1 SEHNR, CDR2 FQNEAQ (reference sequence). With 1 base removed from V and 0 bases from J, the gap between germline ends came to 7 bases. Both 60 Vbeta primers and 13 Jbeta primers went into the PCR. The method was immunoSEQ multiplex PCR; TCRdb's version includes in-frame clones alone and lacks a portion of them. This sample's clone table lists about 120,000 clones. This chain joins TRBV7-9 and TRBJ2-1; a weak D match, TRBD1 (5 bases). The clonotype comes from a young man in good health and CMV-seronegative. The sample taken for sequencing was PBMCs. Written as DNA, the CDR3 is TGTGCCAGCAGCTTAGGGACATTCTCCTACAATGAGCAGTTCTTC. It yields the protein CASSLGTFSYNEQFF.